This T cell receptor beta chain was retrieved from a study of blood T cells in healthy people across ages. Study information: Roughly one uniquely barcoded beta molecule per two T cells was captured. The study, taken as a whole, reports: The recorded TCR beta diversity per million T cells decreased in a roughly linear manner with age.

Per the germline V gene, CDR1 is MNHEY and CDR2 is SMNVEV (reference sequence). V shed 7 bases, J shed 0 bases, and the junction held 7 bases outside the gene matches. The length of the CDR3 is 15 residues. This clonotype was seen once. Its matching antigen is unknown. Primers used in a second PCR of about 6 to 11 cycles were a sample-barcoded 5' primer and a J-beta primer mix. Per sample, CDR3-containing paired-end reads numbered at least 2.5 million. TCRdb re-called the 5' RACE reads through MiXCR, storing one row per CDR3 protein. Of approximately 800,000 distinct CDR3 sequences in the sample, around two thirds were seen once.

The receptor comes from a man in his thirties or forties in good health. Input material: blood. The V gene is TRBV27, the J gene TRBJ2-7; 9 bases line up with TRBD1. CDR3 DNA sequence: TGTGCCAGCACTGACAGGGGGACAGGCTCCTACGAGCAGTACTTC. Translated, it gives CASTDRGTGSYEQYF.